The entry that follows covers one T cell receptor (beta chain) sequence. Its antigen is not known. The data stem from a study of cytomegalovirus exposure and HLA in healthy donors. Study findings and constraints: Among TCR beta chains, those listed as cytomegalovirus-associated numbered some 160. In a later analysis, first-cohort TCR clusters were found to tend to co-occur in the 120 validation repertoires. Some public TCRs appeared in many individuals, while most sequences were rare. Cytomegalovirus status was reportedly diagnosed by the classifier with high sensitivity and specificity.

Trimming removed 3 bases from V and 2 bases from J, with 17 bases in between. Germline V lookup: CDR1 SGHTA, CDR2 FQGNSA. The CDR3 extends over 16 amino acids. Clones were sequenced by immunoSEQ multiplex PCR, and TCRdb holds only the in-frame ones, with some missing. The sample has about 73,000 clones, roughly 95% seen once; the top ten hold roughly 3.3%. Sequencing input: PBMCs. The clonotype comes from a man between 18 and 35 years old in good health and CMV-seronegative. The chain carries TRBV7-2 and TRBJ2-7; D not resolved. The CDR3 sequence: CASSFGHQIPTYEQYF. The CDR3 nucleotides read TGTGCCAGCAGCTTTGGCCACCAGATACCAACCTACGAGCAGTACTTC.